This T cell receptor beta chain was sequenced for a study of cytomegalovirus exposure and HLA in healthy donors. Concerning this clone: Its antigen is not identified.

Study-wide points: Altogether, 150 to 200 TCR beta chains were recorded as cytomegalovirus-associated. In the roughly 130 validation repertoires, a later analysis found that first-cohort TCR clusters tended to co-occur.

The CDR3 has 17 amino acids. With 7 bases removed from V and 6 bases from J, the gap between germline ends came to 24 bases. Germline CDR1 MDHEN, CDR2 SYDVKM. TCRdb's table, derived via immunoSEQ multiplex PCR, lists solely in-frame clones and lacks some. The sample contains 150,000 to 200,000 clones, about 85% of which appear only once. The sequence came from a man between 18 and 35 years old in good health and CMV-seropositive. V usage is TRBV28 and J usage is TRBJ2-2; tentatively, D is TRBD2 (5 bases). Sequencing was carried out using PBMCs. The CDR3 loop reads CASKEMVAAGGAGELFF. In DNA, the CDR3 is TGTGCCAGCAAGGAGATGGTGGCGGCAGGAGGCGCCGGGGAGCTGTTTTTT.